Below are 24 T cell receptor beta chains sequenced from a single sample in a study of T cells in Graves' hyperthyroidism and ophthalmopathy. Researchers amplified the TCR beta CDR3 regions from RNA transcripts. The HTBI primer set served for first-round RT-PCR of the TCR CDR3. TCRdb re-called the multiplex PCR reads through MiXCR, storing one row per CDR3 protein. The sample carries 700,000 to 950,000 distinct CDR3 sequences, just over 35% recorded once. Sequenced sample: blood. These receptors all come from a woman aged 40 to 50 with Graves' hyperthyroidism.

V and J are TRBV4-3 and TRBJ1-2, with 11 bases that match TRBD1. Germline CDR1 reads LGHNA; CDR2 reads YSLEER. There are 16 residues in the CDR3. The J segment lost 2 bases and the V segment lost 4 bases, leaving 6 bases of the junction unmatched. For the CDR3, the DNA is TGCGCCAGCAGCCCTACCGGACAGGGGGCGAACTATGGCTACACCTTC. Its protein product is CASSPTGQGANYGYTF.

The gene calls are TRBV6-1 and TRBJ1-5; 7 nucleotides agree with TRBD1. The V gene's germline CDR1 is MNHNS and CDR2 SASEGT. This CDR3 contains 17 residues. Unmatched junction bases numbered 13, after V lost 6 bases and J lost 2 bases. The CDR3 DNA reads TGTGCCAGCAGCAGGGGGGGAGGGGGCGACGGCAATCAGCCCCAGCATTTT. This sequence encodes CASSRGGGGDGNQPQHF.

The V and J genes are TRBV6-1 and TRBJ1-6; a possible D gene is TRBD1 (5 bases). Germline V gives CDR1 MNHNS, CDR2 SASEGT. With 8 bases removed from V and 8 bases from J, the gap between germline ends came to 13 bases. The CDR3 has 13 residues. The CDR3 loop is CASSKEGHSPLHF. CDR3 nucleotides: TGTGCCAGCTCAAAGGAGGGGCATTCACCCCTCCACTTT.

This clonotype was seen more than once but under ten times. The CDR3 here is CASSYSIDPHRGWDYGYTF. The CDR3 DNA follows: TGTGCCAGCAGTTACTCGATAGACCCCCACAGGGGATGGGACTATGGCTACACCTTC. The V gene is TRBV6-5, the J gene TRBJ1-2; TRBD1 matches at 7 bases. Germline V gene data show CDR1 as MNHEY and CDR2 as SVGAGI. The V gene end was trimmed by 0 bases and the J gene end by 3 bases; junction bases not matched to a gene: 16. This CDR3 is 19 amino acids long.

This clonotype was found many times. The chain recombines TRBV19 with TRBJ1-2; TRBD1 agrees at 7 bases. The trim removed 7 bases at V and 0 bases at J, leaving 11 bases unmatched. Germline CDR1 LNHDA, CDR2 SQIVND (reference sequence). This CDR3 region has 16 residues. For the CDR3, the DNA is TGTGCCAGTAACGGGGACAGACTAAAATCTAACTATGGCTACACCTTC. Amino acid sequence: CASNGDRLKSNYGYTF.

This clonotype showed up many times. The J gene is TRBJ1-2, the V gene TRBV9; possibly TRBD1 for D (5 bases). Trimming left V 0 bases short and J 4 bases short, with 13 bases between. Germline loops: CDR1 SGDLS, CDR2 YYNGEE. The CDR3 spans 15 residues. The CDR3 sequence: CASSVGDSSVYGYTF. The CDR3 DNA follows: TGTGCCAGCAGCGTAGGGGACTCAAGCGTCTATGGCTACACCTTC.

The chain joins TRBV6-5 to TRBJ1-5, with 9 positions matching TRBD1. The V and J ends lost 5 bases and 5 bases, in that order; junction bases with no gene match: 10. This CDR3 contains 16 residues. The germline V gene encodes CDR1 MNHEY and CDR2 SVGAGI. The CDR3 nucleotides read TGTGCCAGCAGTAGTTCCGGGACAGGGCGTCATCAGCCCCAGCATTTT. This codes for CASSSSGTGRHQPQHF.

This clonotype was found once. This rearrangement joins TRBV15 to TRBJ2-3, with D tentatively TRBD2 (6 bases). Trimming took 6 bases from V and 1 from J, leaving 20 bases between them. The CDR3 runs 17 residues. Germline V CDR1 and CDR2: LNHNV, YYDKDF (reference sequence). The CDR3, as DNA: TGTGCCACCAGTCCCGAACGGGGGAGAGGTGGCACAGATACGCAGTATTTT. It is translated as CATSPERGRGGTDTQYF.

This clonotype has more than one count but fewer than ten. The V call is TRBV20-1, the J call TRBJ1-1; D is ambiguous. CDR1 and CDR2 (germline): DFQATT, SNEGSKA (reference sequence). The V and J ends lost 0 bases and 2 bases respectively, with 7 bases between them. The CDR3 runs to 13 residues. CDR3 loop: CSARDAINTEAFF. As DNA, the CDR3 is TGCAGTGCTAGAGATGCGATAAACACTGAAGCTTTCTTT.

This clonotype was picked up a small number of times. V is TRBV5-4 and J is TRBJ1-1; unclear D gene. The germline V gene has CDR1 SGHNT and CDR2 YYREEE (reference sequence). The CDR3 runs 13 residues. V was clipped by 4 bases and J by 5 bases, with 12 bases between them. The CDR3 protein is CASSPVAGTEAFF. The CDR3 DNA reads TGTGCCAGCAGCCCGGTGGCGGGGACTGAAGCTTTCTTT. Variable domain in full (rest from reference TRBV5-4 and TRBJ1-1): ETGVTQSPTHLIKTRGQQVTLRCSSQSGHNTVSWYQQALGQGPQFIFQYYREEENGRGNFPPRFSGLQFPNYSSELNVNALELDDSALYLCASSPVAGTEAFFGQGTRLTVV.

The chain recombines TRBV10-3 with TRBJ1-2; perhaps TRBD1 as D (6 bases). CDR3 length equals 15 residues. Trimming took 10 bases from V and 1 from J, leaving 19 bases between them. Germline CDR1 reads ENHRY; CDR2 reads SYGVKD. The CDR3 DNA sequence: TGTGCCAGCAGACGTCCGGGACAAAATAACTATGGCTACACCTTC. It encodes CASRRPGQNNYGYTF.

This clonotype was picked up many times. CDR3 protein: CASSEVQGALHF. DNA for the CDR3: TGTGCCAGCAGCGAAGTACAGGGAGCCCTCCACTTT. V and J are TRBV7-9 and TRBJ1-6; weak D call: TRBD1 (6 bases). Trimming pared 5 bases from V and 14 bases from J, leaving 13 bases between. This CDR3 spans 12 amino acids. Germline CDR1 is SEHNR and CDR2 is FQNEAQ (reference sequence).

Details on this clonotype: This may stem from a read error, because a much larger clone lies one nucleotide away. The conserved final phenylalanine or tryptophan is absent from the CDR3, which likely points to a read error. The J gene is TRBJ1-1, the V gene TRBV19; TRBD1 matches at 7 bases. Germline CDR1 LNHDA, CDR2 SQIVND (reference sequence). The CDR3 sequence is 13 residues long. The trim removed 9 bases at V and 1 base at J, leaving 5 bases unmatched. The chain's CDR3 is CASLDRSNTEAFL. The CDR3, as DNA: TGTGCCAGCCTGGACAGGTCGAACACTGAAGCTTTCCTT.

CDR3 sequence: CASTAYGGQTPNEQFF. In DNA, the CDR3 is TGTGCCAGCACCGCCTACGGGGGTCAGACGCCCAATGAGCAGTTCTTC. The chain links TRBV7-8 to TRBJ2-1, with D tentatively TRBD2 (6 bases). Trimming removed 7 bases at V and 6 bases at J, with 22 bases between. The CDR3 has 16 amino acids. The germline V gene has CDR1 SGHVS and CDR2 FQNEAQ.

The table lists this clonotype with many counts. The chain links TRBV20-1 to TRBJ1-1; D might be TRBD1 (5 bases). Between the trimmed V and J ends, which lost 6 bases and 11 bases, there was a span of 22 bases. The germline gives CDR1 DFQATT, CDR2 SNEGSKA (reference sequence). The CDR3 covers 13 residues. Here the CDR3 DNA reads TGCAGTGCCCCGACTAAACCTGGGGGTTCGGCTTTCTTT. The encoded protein is CSAPTKPGGSAFF.

The CDR3 here is CASPMNEGREAFF. In DNA, the CDR3 is TGTGCCAGCCCCATGAACGAAGGACGGGAAGCTTTCTTT. This chain uses TRBV2 with TRBJ1-1, with no clear D. The CDR3 contains 13 residues. V was clipped by 8 bases and J by 8 bases, with 18 bases between them. Germline CDR1 and CDR2: SNHLY and FYNNEI.

The chain uses TRBV2 and TRBJ2-3; 8 bases map to TRBD1. Per the germline V gene, CDR1 is SNHLY and CDR2 is FYNNEI. The junction had 8 bases not matched to a gene; V was cut back by 7 bases and J by 2 bases. This CDR3 is 15 amino acids long. The DNA of the CDR3 is TGTGCCAGCAACGTGGACAGGGCGATCACAGATACGCAGTATTTT. Encoded protein: CASNVDRAITDTQYF.

This chain connects TRBV7-2 to TRBJ2-5, with 12 nucleotides matching TRBD2. V lost 2 bases to trimming and J lost 3 bases; unmatched junction nucleotides: 1. The germline V gene has CDR1 SGHTA and CDR2 FQGNSA. CDR3 length equals 15 residues. The DNA for the CDR3 is TGTGCCAGCAGCTTACCTAGCGGGAGGGAAGAGACCCAGTACTTC. Amino acid sequence: CASSLPSGREETQYF. Full variable domain (remainder filled in from reference TRBV7-2 and TRBJ2-5): GAGVSQSPSNKVTEKGKDVELRCDPISGHTALYWYRQSLGQGLEFLIYFQGNSAPDKSGLPSDRFSAERTGGSVSTLTIQRTQQEDSAVYLCASSLPSGREETQYFGPGTRLLVL.

In this sample, this clonotype turned up a few times. A single base separates this from a much larger clone, so it may be a read error. The chain is built from TRBV29-1 and TRBJ2-7; tentative D call: TRBD2 (5 bases). The CDR3 consists of 15 residues. Per germline, CDR1 SQVTM and CDR2 ANQGSEA. V was clipped by 5 bases and J by 5 bases, with 22 bases between them. The CDR3 region has the DNA TGCAGCGTTAAACGATTGAGGGAGAACGAAAACGAGCAGTACTTC. Residues: CSVKRLRENENEQYF.

The chain recombines TRBV11-3 with TRBJ1-3; D is uncertain. V lost 1 base and J 0 bases, leaving 16 bases between the germline ends. This CDR3 is built from 18 residues. CDR1 SGHNT and CDR2 YENEEA come from the germline V gene. In DNA, the CDR3 is TGTGCCAGCAGCTTAGTTTCTTTTGGGCAGAGCTCTGGAAACACCATATATTTT. It specifies CASSLVSFGQSSGNTIYF.

This clonotype was counted between two and nine times. The rearrangement uses TRBV4-3 and TRBJ1-1; tentatively, D is TRBD1 (5 bases). Germline lookup yields CDR1 LGHNA and CDR2 YSLEER. The CDR3 length is 13 residues. V was trimmed by 0 bases and J by 9 bases, leaving 11 bases between them. The CDR3 DNA follows: TGCGCCAGCAGCCAAGATCTACGACAGCAAGCTTTCTTT. Encoded protein: CASSQDLRQQAFF.

The table lists this clonotype with many counts. The chain links TRBV20-1 to TRBJ2-5; D is perhaps TRBD2 (5 bases). V lost 3 bases to trimming and J lost 1 base, with 6 bases between them. Germline V gene data show CDR1 as DFQATT and CDR2 as SNEGSKA (reference sequence). The CDR3 runs to 12 residues. Here the CDR3 DNA reads TGCAGTGCTAGTGAGGGCCAAGAGACCCAGTACTTC. It specifies CSASEGQETQYF.

V is TRBV12-3 or TRBV12-4 and J is TRBJ1-5; D unresolved. The CDR3 sequence is 13 residues long. Trimming stripped 5 bases from V and 4 bases from J, with 9 bases between. CDR3: CASSPSRNQPQHF. CDR3 nucleotide sequence: TGTGCCAGCAGTCCAAGCAGGAATCAGCCCCAGCATTTT.

For this clonotype: The junction departs from the called germline gene at one end, perhaps through a read error. CDR3 residues: CAGSLQGTDGGYTF. The CDR3 DNA sequence: TGTGCCGGCAGCTTACAAGGGACAGATGGAGGCTACACCTTC. The chain combines TRBV10-2 with TRBJ1-2; 7 bases are a match to TRBD1. This CDR3 region has 14 residues. Germline assignment: CDR1 WSHSY and CDR2 SAAADI.